This T cell receptor (beta chain) stems from a study of T-cell memory formation after mild COVID-19. Findings and limits, study-wide: Researchers found some responding clones in pre-infection memory, a sign that cross-reactive memory joined.

This clonotype showed up just a few times. As yet, its antigen is unknown. One entry per CDR3 protein, called by TCRdb with MiXCR from the 5' RACE reads. The profile shows roughly 250,000 distinct CDR3 sequences, 16% of them singletons. This sequence was found in a man younger than 35 who had mild COVID-19 (a few samples of this study predate the infection). Cell type and time point are not known. The sample comprised PBMCs or a T cell subset sorted from them (not recorded which).

CDR3 in amino acids: CSAGELYQWDQPQHF. As DNA, the CDR3 is TGCAGTGCTGGGGAATTATACCAGTGGGATCAGCCCCAGCATTTT. The chain is built from TRBV20-1 and TRBJ1-5; D is uncertain. The CDR3 is 15 amino acids. The germline CDR1 and CDR2 sequences are DFQATT and SNEGSKA (reference sequence). V lost 5 bases to trimming and J lost 5 bases, with 19 bases between them.